These 24 T cell receptor beta chains were sequenced from one sample in a study of CD8 T cells in ankylosing spondylitis. Antigen specificity for these receptors is unknown. TCRdb re-derived calls from the 5' RACE reads in MiXCR, one entry per CDR3 protein. The table lists 350,000 or so distinct CDR3 sequences, 6.5% to 10% of them singletons. Study results and caveats: Ankylosing spondylitis blood appeared to be characterized by a TCR beta motif of several highly homologous variants.

Specimen: blood, either unsorted or a sorted T cell fraction (not recorded which). Receptor source: a male donor with ankylosing spondylitis.

This clonotype was observed once. This chain uses TRBV7-9 with TRBJ2-3; possibly TRBD1 for D (7 bases). Germline V gene lookup returns CDR1 SEHNR and CDR2 FQNEAQ (reference sequence). This CDR3 comprises 15 residues. Trimming pared 4 bases from V and 3 bases from J, leaving 14 bases between. The CDR3: CASSSWTGGTDTQYF. CDR3 coding DNA: TGTGCCAGCAGCTCCTGGACAGGAGGGACAGATACGCAGTATTTT.

This sequence joins TRBV11-2 and TRBJ2-7; no definite D call. Germline lookup yields CDR1 SGHAT and CDR2 FQNNGV. Between the trimmed V and J ends, which lost 4 bases and 0 bases, there was a span of 13 bases. There are 15 residues in the CDR3. The CDR3 sequence is CASSSAGGRSYEQYF. The CDR3 coding sequence is TGTGCCAGCAGCTCGGCAGGCGGACGCTCCTACGAGCAGTACTTC.

The chain is built from TRBV6-4 and TRBJ2-1, with D hard to call. The V end was cut by 6 bases, the J end by 5 bases, with 11 bases between. This CDR3 is 13 amino acids long. Germline CDR1 reads MRHNA; CDR2 reads SNTAGT. CDR3: CASSWGVDNEQFF. The CDR3 region has the DNA TGTGCCAGCAGCTGGGGTGTGGACAATGAGCAGTTCTTC.

This clonotype was detected ten times or more. The chain has TRBV12-3 or TRBV12-4 and TRBJ1-2; 8 bases align to TRBD1. This CDR3 has 15 residues. V gave up 2 bases and J gave up 2 bases; unmatched junction bases: 4. The CDR3 loop reads CASSLSGGRNYGYTF. The DNA of the CDR3 is TGTGCCAGCAGTTTATCAGGGGGCAGGAACTATGGCTACACCTTC.

This clonotype has at least ten counts. V gene TRBV12-3 or TRBV12-4 combines with J gene TRBJ1-1; TRBD1 matches at 9 bases. V lost 7 bases, J lost 4 bases, and 7 bases stayed unmatched. The CDR3 length is 14 residues. This chain's CDR3 is CASTPGQGGTEAFF. The DNA for the CDR3 is TGTGCCAGCACCCCGGGACAGGGCGGCACTGAAGCTTTCTTT.

The chain carries TRBV9 and TRBJ2-2; 10 nucleotides match TRBD2. There are 18 residues in the CDR3. Trimming took 4 bases from V and 4 from J; bases not matched to a gene: 13. Germline loops: CDR1 SGDLS, CDR2 YYNGEE. The CDR3 loop is CASSPRGAGGLITGELFF. CDR3 nucleotides: TGTGCCAGCAGCCCCCGGGGAGCGGGAGGGCTGATCACCGGGGAGCTGTTTTTT.

The DNA for the CDR3 is TGCAGTGCTAGGGACCGGGTACGTGACGTCCTGACTTTC. Amino acid sequence: CSARDRVRDVLTF. The rearrangement uses TRBV20-1 and TRBJ2-6; no clear D gene. Germline CDR1 DFQATT, CDR2 SNEGSKA (reference sequence). The CDR3 consists of 13 residues. Trimming stripped 3 bases from V and 11 bases from J, with 14 bases between.

This CDR3 reads CASSMTQDRREQFF. The CDR3 DNA reads TGTGCCAGCAGCATGACGCAGGACCGCCGTGAGCAGTTCTTC. V usage is TRBV11-2 and J usage is TRBJ2-1, with D unclear. The CDR3 sequence is 14 residues long. Germline V lookup: CDR1 SGHAT, CDR2 FQNNGV. The V end was cut by 5 bases, the J end by 9 bases, with 17 bases between.

This clonotype was recorded a few times. The gene calls are TRBV28 and TRBJ2-7, with D perhaps matching TRBD1 (5 bases). Germline CDR1 MDHEN, CDR2 SYDVKM. Deletions cut 7 bases from V and 2 bases from J, with 21 bases between. The CDR3 is 16 amino acids. For the CDR3, the DNA is TGTGCCAGCATGGTTTTAGCAGGGTTTGGAGCCTACGAGCAGTACTTC. Translation: CASMVLAGFGAYEQYF.

This clonotype was observed many times. The J gene is TRBJ2-7, the V gene TRBV28; D tentatively reads TRBD1 or TRBD2 (5 bases each). The CDR3 has 14 residues. Trimming pared 8 bases from V and 0 bases from J, leaving 14 bases between. The germline gives CDR1 MDHEN, CDR2 SYDVKM. This chain's CDR3 is CASGNRRSSYEQYF. DNA for the CDR3: TGTGCCAGCGGGAACAGGAGGAGCTCCTACGAGCAGTACTTC.

The chain links TRBV20-1 to TRBJ2-3; 14 positions match TRBD2. Germline trimming cut 4 bases from V and 3 bases from J; bases unmatched to any gene: 6. The germline CDR1 and CDR2 sequences are DFQATT and SNEGSKA (reference sequence). The CDR3 loop spans 16 amino acids. The CDR3 reads CSANTGLAGVTDTQYF. CDR3 sequence (DNA): TGCAGTGCTAACACGGGACTAGCGGGAGTGACAGATACGCAGTATTTT.

This clonotype was picked up a small number of times. Possible read error: a much larger clone is one base away. The V and J genes are TRBV7-2 and TRBJ2-1, with D unresolved. The CDR3 consists of 13 residues. Germline-derived CDR1 and CDR2 are SGHTA and FQGNSA. The V and J ends lost 3 bases and 0 bases respectively, with 3 bases between them. The CDR3, as DNA: TGTGCCAGCAGCTTTAGCTCCTACAATGAGCAGTTCTTC. This translates into CASSFSSYNEQFF.

This clonotype was observed a handful of times. V and J are TRBV29-1 and TRBJ2-7; TRBD2 is a possible D gene (6 bases). The germline V and J ends were trimmed by 6 bases and 3 bases, with 12 bases remaining between them. This CDR3 comprises 12 residues. Per the germline V gene, CDR1 is SQVTM and CDR2 is ANQGSEA. CDR3 loop: CSVGTSFYEQYF. Here the CDR3 DNA reads TGCAGCGTCGGGACTTCATTCTACGAGCAGTACTTC.

In this sample, this clonotype turned up a few times. V and J are TRBV5-1 and TRBJ2-1; 11 positions match TRBD2. Germline lookup yields CDR1 SGHRS and CDR2 YFSETQ. V shed 2 bases and J 6 bases; nucleotides not matched to a gene: 7. The CDR3 is 16 amino acids. DNA of the CDR3: TGCGCCAGCAGCTTAAGAGGTCTAGCGGGAGGCAATGAGCAGTTCTTC. Amino acid sequence: CASSLRGLAGGNEQFF.

J is TRBJ2-7 and V is TRBV27; D possibly corresponds to TRBD1 (6 bases). CDR3 length: 14 amino acids. Germline V CDR1 and CDR2: MNHEY, SMNVEV (reference sequence). The germline V and J ends were trimmed by 8 bases and 6 bases, with 20 bases remaining between them. In nucleotides, the CDR3 is TGTGCCAGCCGCGTGGGGGCCCCCTCGCCCGAGCAGTACTTC. As protein: CASRVGAPSPEQYF.

Notes on this clonotype: A read error is possible here, since a much larger clone lies one base away. The conserved phenylalanine or tryptophan normally closing the CDR3 is absent here, so this likely arose from a read error. The V gene is TRBV25-1, the J gene TRBJ2-1; 11 positions agree with TRBD1. V trimming: 6 bases; J trimming: 12 bases; junction bases outside the gene matches: 10. Germline V gives CDR1 MGHDK, CDR2 SYGVNS. This CDR3 spans 14 amino acids. CDR3 sequence (DNA): TGTGCCAGCAGAAATCTATGGGGACAGGGGGTGCAGTTCTTG. Amino acids: CASRNLWGQGVQFL.

The V and J genes are TRBV7-2 and TRBJ2-5, with TRBD1 matching 7 bases. The CDR3 is 14 amino acids. The germline CDR1 and CDR2 sequences are SGHTA and FQGNSA. V lost 5 bases and J lost 4; bases outside the gene matches: 7. The CDR3 DNA sequence: TGTGCCAGCAGCACCAGACAGGGTGCAGAGACCCAGTACTTC. Translated, it gives CASSTRQGAETQYF.

The chain uses TRBV4-1 and TRBJ2-1; D is perhaps TRBD1 (6 bases). Germline V gives CDR1 MGHRA, CDR2 YSYEKL. Trimming pared 0 bases from V and 13 bases from J, leaving 16 bases between. This CDR3 has 14 amino acids. The CDR3 reads CASSQDRGRAIQFF. Here the CDR3 DNA reads TGCGCCAGCAGCCAAGACAGGGGACGGGCGATACAGTTCTTC.

CDR3 in amino acids: CASSLGTSGRHTQYF. In nucleotides, the CDR3 is TGTGCCAGCAGCTTAGGCACTAGCGGGCGCCATACGCAGTATTTT. J is TRBJ2-3 and V is TRBV7-2, with 9 bases that match TRBD2. Unmatched junction bases numbered 6, after V lost 1 base and J lost 7 bases. Germline CDR1 and CDR2: SGHTA and FQGNSA. This CDR3 is built from 15 residues.

This clonotype has ten or more counts. The chain carries TRBV29-1 and TRBJ2-5; D not resolved. V was shortened by 0 bases and J by 0 bases, with 17 bases between the two germline ends. The CDR3 consists of 17 residues. CDR1 and CDR2 (germline): SQVTM, ANQGSEA. The DNA for the CDR3 is TGCAGCGTTGAAGAGGGAAGAAGGACCTTGTACCAAGAGACCCAGTACTTC. Translation gives CSVEEGRRTLYQETQYF.

The table lists this clonotype with many counts. V and J are TRBV15 and TRBJ1-6; no firm D call. CDR3 length: 16 amino acids. Trimming removed 0 bases from V and 7 bases from J, with 13 bases in between. Per germline, CDR1 LNHNV and CDR2 YYDKDF (reference sequence). In nucleotides, the CDR3 is TGTGCCACCAGCAGAGATCGGGGTCCAAACAATTCACCCCTCCACTTT. Protein product: CATSRDRGPNNSPLHF.

This clonotype was seen a few times. The rearrangement uses TRBV7-2 and TRBJ2-3, with 8 positions matching TRBD2. The CDR3 runs to 15 residues. CDR1 and CDR2 (germline): SGHTA, FQGNSA. Unmatched junction bases numbered 2, after V lost 3 bases and J lost 0 bases. The CDR3 sequence is CASSFASGSTDTQYF. The CDR3, as DNA: TGTGCCAGCAGCTTTGCTAGCGGGAGCACAGATACGCAGTATTTT.

The chain is built from TRBV7-9 and TRBJ1-1, with TRBD1 matching over 8 bases. V shed 5 bases, J shed 2 bases, and the junction held 10 bases outside the gene matches. There are 16 residues in the CDR3. Germline CDR1 and CDR2: SEHNR and FQNEAQ (reference sequence). The CDR3 DNA reads TGTGCCAGCAGCCCGCCCGGTGGACAGGGAAACACTGAAGCTTTCTTT. This encodes CASSPPGGQGNTEAFF.

This clonotype was seen many times. The V and J genes are TRBV28 and TRBJ1-1; perhaps TRBD1 as D (5 bases). V lost 5 bases and J 1 base, leaving 11 bases between the germline ends. The CDR3 runs 14 residues. Germline values: CDR1 MDHEN, CDR2 SYDVKM. As DNA, the CDR3 is TGTGCCAGCAGTACCGAGGACACGAACACTGAAGCTTTCTTT. Amino acids: CASSTEDTNTEAFF.